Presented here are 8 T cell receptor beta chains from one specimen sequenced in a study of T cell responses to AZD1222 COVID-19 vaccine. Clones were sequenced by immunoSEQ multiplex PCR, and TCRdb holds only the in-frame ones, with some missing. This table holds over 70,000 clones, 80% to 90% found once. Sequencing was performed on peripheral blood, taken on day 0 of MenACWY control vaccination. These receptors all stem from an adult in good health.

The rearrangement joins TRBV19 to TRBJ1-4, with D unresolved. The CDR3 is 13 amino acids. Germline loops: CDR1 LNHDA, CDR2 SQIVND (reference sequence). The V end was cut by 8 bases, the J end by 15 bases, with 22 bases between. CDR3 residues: CASSLPRTERVFF. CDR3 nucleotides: TGTGCCAGTTCCCTTCCGCGTACGGAAAGGGTGTTTTTT.

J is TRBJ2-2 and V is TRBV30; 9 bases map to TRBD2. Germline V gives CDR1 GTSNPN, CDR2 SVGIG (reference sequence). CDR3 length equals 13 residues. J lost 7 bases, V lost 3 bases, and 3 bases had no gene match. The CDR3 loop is CAWRGLAFGELFF. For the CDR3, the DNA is TGTGCCTGGAGAGGACTAGCGTTCGGGGAGCTGTTTTTT.

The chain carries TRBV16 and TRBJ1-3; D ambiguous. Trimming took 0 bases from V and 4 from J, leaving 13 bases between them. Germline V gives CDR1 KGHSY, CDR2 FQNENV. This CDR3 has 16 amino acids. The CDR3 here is CASSQSGSAYGNTIYF. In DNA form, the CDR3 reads TGTGCCAGCAGCCAATCCGGCAGCGCATACGGAAACACCATATATTTT.

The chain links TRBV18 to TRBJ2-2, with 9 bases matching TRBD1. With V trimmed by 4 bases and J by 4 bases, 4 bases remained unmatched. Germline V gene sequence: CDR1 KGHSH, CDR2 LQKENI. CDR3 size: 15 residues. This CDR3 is CASSRDRAGTGELFF. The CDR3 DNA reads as TGTGCCAGCTCACGGGACAGGGCCGGCACCGGGGAGCTGTTTTTT.

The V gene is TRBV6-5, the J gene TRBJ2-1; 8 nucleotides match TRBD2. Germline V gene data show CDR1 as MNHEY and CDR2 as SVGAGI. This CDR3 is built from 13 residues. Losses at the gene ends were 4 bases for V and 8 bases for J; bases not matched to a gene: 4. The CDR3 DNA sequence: TGTGCCAGCAGTTTGCGGGGGGCGGATGAGCAGTTCTTC. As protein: CASSLRGADEQFF.

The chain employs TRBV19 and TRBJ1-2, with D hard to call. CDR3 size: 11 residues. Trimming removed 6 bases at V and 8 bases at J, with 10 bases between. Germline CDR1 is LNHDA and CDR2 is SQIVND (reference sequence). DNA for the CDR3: TGTGCCAGTAGCCCTTCGTCCGGCTACACCTTC. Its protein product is CASSPSSGYTF.

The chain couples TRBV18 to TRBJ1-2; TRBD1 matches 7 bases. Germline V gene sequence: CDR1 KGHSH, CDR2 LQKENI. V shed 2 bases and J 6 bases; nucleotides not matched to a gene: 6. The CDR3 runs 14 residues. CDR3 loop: CASSPNEGGDGYTF. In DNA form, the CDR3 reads TGTGCCAGCTCACCAAATGAAGGGGGCGATGGCTACACCTTC.

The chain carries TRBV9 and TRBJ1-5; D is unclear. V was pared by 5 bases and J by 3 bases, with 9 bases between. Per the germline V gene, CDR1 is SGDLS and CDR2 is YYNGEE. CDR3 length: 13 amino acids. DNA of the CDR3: TGTGCCAGCAGTCGGACGGTCAATCAGCCCCAGCATTTT. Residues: CASSRTVNQPQHF. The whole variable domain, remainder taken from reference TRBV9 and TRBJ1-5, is DSGVTQTPKHLITATGQRVTLRCSPRSGDLSVYWYQQSLDQGLQFLIQYYNGEERAKGNILERFSAQQFPDLHSELNLSSLELGDSALYFCASSRTVNQPQHFGDGTRLSIL.